What follows are 12 T cell receptor beta chains derived from one specimen sequenced in a study of OX40 agonist ivuxolimab in advanced cancers. Repertoires were generated with immunoSEQ multiplex PCR, while TCRdb's copy carries only in-frame clones and drops some. The sample gives roughly 50,000 clones, more than 70% of which show up once; around 0.91% is in the top ten. The starting material was CD4+ or CD8+ T cells sorted from blood, obtained in a trial of the OX40 agonist ivuxolimab. The source of these receptors is an adult with an advanced solid tumor such as melanoma, head and neck, liver or kidney cancer.

The chain has TRBV5-1 and TRBJ1-2, with D possibly being TRBD1 (6 bases). Germline V gene sequence: CDR1 SGHRS, CDR2 YFSETQ. The CDR3 is made up of 13 amino acids. Trimming stripped 5 bases from V and 0 bases from J, with 8 bases between. The CDR3 region has the DNA TGCGCCAGCAGTGACAGGACTAACTATGGCTACACCTTC. Translated, it gives CASSDRTNYGYTF.

CDR3 coding DNA: TGTGCCAGTAGTTCCGCCAGGCTCATGAACACTGAAGCTTTCTTT. Translation gives CASSSARLMNTEAFF. The chain has TRBV19 and TRBJ1-1, with unresolved D. The CDR3 is 15 residues long. Germline V gene data show CDR1 as LNHDA and CDR2 as SQIVND (reference sequence). Trimming left V 5 bases short and J 0 bases short, with 13 bases between.

Relative to its sample, this clone is medium-sized. The chain has TRBV7-3 and TRBJ1-2, with D unclear. The CDR3 contains 13 residues. Germline V gene lookup returns CDR1 SGHTA and CDR2 FQGTGA. Trimming left V 0 bases short and J 8 bases short, with 10 bases between. The chain's CDR3 is CASSLTPTGGYTF. CDR3 bases: TGTGCCAGCAGCTTAACCCCCACCGGCGGCTACACCTTC.

V gene TRBV19 combines with J gene TRBJ2-7, with D possibly being TRBD1 (6 bases). The V gene's germline CDR1 is LNHDA and CDR2 SQIVND (reference sequence). V lost 7 bases and J 1 base, leaving 11 bases between the germline ends. This CDR3 spans 13 amino acids. CDR3 region: CASKGTGSYEQYF. CDR3 nucleotides: TGTGCCAGTAAAGGAACAGGGTCCTACGAGCAGTACTTC. Using reference TRBV19 and TRBJ2-7 for the parts outside the CDR3, the full variable domain is DGGITQSPKYLFRKEGQNVTLSCEQNLNHDAMYWYRQDPGQGLRLIYYSQIVNDFQKGDIAEGYSVSREKKESFPLTVTSAQKNPTAFYLCASKGTGSYEQYFGPGTRLTVT.

The rearrangement links TRBV19 to TRBJ1-2, with D hard to call. This CDR3 is built from 13 residues. Germline lookup yields CDR1 LNHDA and CDR2 SQIVND (reference sequence). Trimming pared 5 bases from V and 3 bases from J, leaving 10 bases between. The CDR3: CASSRRRDYGYTF. The CDR3, as DNA: TGTGCCAGTAGTCGCAGGAGGGACTATGGCTACACCTTC.

The chain has TRBV7-3 and TRBJ1-1; no clear D. The ends were cut back, 5 bases at V and 7 bases at J, with 20 bases in the middle. The CDR3 runs 15 residues. CDR1 SGHTA and CDR2 FQGTGA come from the germline V gene. The CDR3 protein is CASSLNIGPGVEAFF. DNA of the CDR3: TGTGCCAGCAGCCTTAATATCGGGCCAGGAGTTGAAGCTTTCTTT.

The V and J genes are TRBV27 and TRBJ1-4; D possibly corresponds to TRBD1 (6 bases). Per germline, CDR1 MNHEY and CDR2 SMNVEV (reference sequence). The CDR3 covers 15 residues. V lost 6 bases and J 0 bases, leaving 11 bases between the germline ends. The CDR3 here is CASRNRVATNEKLFF. CDR3 DNA: TGTGCCAGCAGGAACAGGGTTGCAACTAATGAAAAACTGTTTTTT.

The CDR3 DNA follows: TGTGCCAGCAGCCTTGGGACAGTCCCCAATCAGCCCCAGCATTTT. Translated: CASSLGTVPNQPQHF. The V call is TRBV7-9, the J call TRBJ1-5; 7 bases are shared with TRBD1. There are 15 residues in the CDR3. Unmatched junction bases numbered 7, after V lost 5 bases and J lost 3 bases. Per germline, CDR1 SEHNR and CDR2 FQNEAQ (reference sequence).

This clone is labeled medium-sized (0.01 to 0.1%). The gene calls are TRBV6-1 and TRBJ1-2; 10 nucleotides line up with TRBD1. V was pared by 6 bases and J by 8 bases, with 12 bases of the junction left unmatched. The CDR3 sequence is 15 residues long. Germline lookup yields CDR1 MNHNS and CDR2 SASEGT. The CDR3 DNA reads as TGTGCCAGCAGGGCCTTGACAGGGGGCGATGGAGGCTACACCTTC. As protein: CASRALTGGDGGYTF.

J is TRBJ1-3 and V is TRBV7-9; the D is unclear. CDR1 and CDR2 from the germline V gene are SEHNR and FQNEAQ (reference sequence). V was cut by 1 base and J by 2 bases, with 9 bases left in between. CDR3 length equals 15 residues. CDR3 nucleotide sequence: TGTGCCAGCAGCTTAGACGCAGGCCCTGGAAACACCATATATTTT. Encoded protein: CASSLDAGPGNTIYF.

This chain uses TRBV6-1 with TRBJ1-6; D remains ambiguous. V dropped 3 bases and J dropped 10 bases, with 4 bases sitting between them. The CDR3 consists of 11 residues. Germline values: CDR1 MNHNS, CDR2 SASEGT. CDR3 sequence (DNA): TGTGCCAGCAGTGACAACTCACCCCTCCACTTT. Translating it yields CASSDNSPLHF.

The sample holds one count of this clone. The chain joins TRBV7-2 to TRBJ1-5, with D maybe TRBD1 (6 bases). V was clipped by 6 bases and J by 0 bases, with 12 bases between them. The CDR3 is 15 residues long. CDR1 and CDR2 (germline): SGHTA, FQGNSA. Here the CDR3 reads CASRPGGNSNQPQHF. In nucleotides, the CDR3 is TGTGCCAGCAGGCCTGGGGGCAATAGCAATCAGCCCCAGCATTTT.